This T cell receptor beta chain was observed in a study of prognosis after radiotherapy for stage I lung cancer. On the study more broadly: About 13 patients had newly diagnosed primary stage I lung tumors, and about 5 had oligometastatic NSCLC after surgical resection of the primary tumor.

The study's findings and limits: Shannon entropy (measured after stereotactic body radiation therapy) was lower in patients who went on to develop distant metastases. A difference in TRBV and TRBJ gene usage was reportedly seen between patients with and without metastases.

Per germline, CDR1 GTSNPN and CDR2 SVGIG (reference sequence). V lost 4 bases to trimming and J lost 2 bases, with 20 bases between them. CDR3 length: 16 residues. This clonotype was counted many times. The antigen remains unidentified. Starting from genomic DNA, TCR beta CDR3 was amplified through two-round multiplex PCR. The first PCR round targeted every TRBV and TRBJ gene with specific primers. Second-round PCR relied on universal primers. TCRdb re-called the multiplex PCR reads through MiXCR, storing one row per CDR3 protein. The sample yields 30,000 to 40,000 distinct CDR3 sequences, less than 45% seen once.

This chain uses TRBV30 with TRBJ1-2; D not certain. The material sequenced was PBMCs, taken before or after stereotactic body radiation therapy (not recorded which). This sequence was found in a donor aged 50 or older with non-small cell lung cancer. CDR3 nucleotide sequence: TGTGCCTGGACGGTCGGGTTTGGACGACTGAACTATGGCTACACCTTC. Amino acid sequence: CAWTVGFGRLNYGYTF.